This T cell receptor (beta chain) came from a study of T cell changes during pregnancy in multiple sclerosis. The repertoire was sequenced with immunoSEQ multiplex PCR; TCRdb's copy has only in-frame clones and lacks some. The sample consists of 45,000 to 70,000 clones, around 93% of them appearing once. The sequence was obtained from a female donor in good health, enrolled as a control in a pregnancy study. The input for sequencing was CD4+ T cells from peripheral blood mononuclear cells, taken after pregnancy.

The CDR3 loop reads CASSLDGLAGQETQYF. The CDR3 DNA reads as TGTGCCAGCAGCTTGGACGGACTAGCGGGGCAAGAGACCCAGTACTTC. The rearrangement links TRBV5-4 to TRBJ2-5; 12 bases fit TRBD2. The CDR3 has 16 amino acids. Unmatched junction bases numbered 2, after V lost 0 bases and J lost 2 bases. The germline V gene encodes CDR1 SGHNT and CDR2 YYREEE (reference sequence).